The 2 T cell receptor beta chains below were found in one sample sequenced in a study of T cells in narcolepsy. Clones were read by immunoSEQ multiplex PCR, and TCRdb kept only the in-frame ones, dropping some. The table includes under 35,000 clones, roughly 90% detected once. The sequencing sample was made of CD45RA- memory CD4+ T cells from PBMCs. All receptors derive from a human donor with narcolepsy.

This clone appeared a few times. The chain's CDR3 is CASSPDWDTIYF. CDR3 nucleotides: TGTGCCAGCAGCCCTGATTGGGACACCATATATTTT. The chain carries TRBV7-9 and TRBJ1-3; D gene ambiguous. The V gene's germline CDR1 is SEHNR and CDR2 FQNEAQ (reference sequence). V was trimmed by 5 bases and J by 8 bases, leaving 10 bases between them. The CDR3 is made up of 12 amino acids. The variable domain in full, with the rest retrieved from reference TRBV7-9 and TRBJ1-3, is DTGVSQNPRHKITKRGQNVTFRCDPISEHNRLYWYRQTLGQGPEFLTYFQNEAQLEKSRLLSDRFSAERPKGSFSTLEIQRTEQGDSAMYLCASSPDWDTIYFGEGSWLTVV.

The chain joins TRBV7-2 to TRBJ2-5; tentative D call: TRBD2 (6 bases). Deletions cut 5 bases from V and 5 bases from J, with 18 bases between. Germline V gives CDR1 SGHTA, CDR2 FQGNSA. The CDR3 sequence is 15 residues long. The DNA of the CDR3 is TGTGCCAGCAGCAACCGCGGTGGCAGCGGGGAGACCCAGTACTTC. This translates into CASSNRGGSGETQYF.